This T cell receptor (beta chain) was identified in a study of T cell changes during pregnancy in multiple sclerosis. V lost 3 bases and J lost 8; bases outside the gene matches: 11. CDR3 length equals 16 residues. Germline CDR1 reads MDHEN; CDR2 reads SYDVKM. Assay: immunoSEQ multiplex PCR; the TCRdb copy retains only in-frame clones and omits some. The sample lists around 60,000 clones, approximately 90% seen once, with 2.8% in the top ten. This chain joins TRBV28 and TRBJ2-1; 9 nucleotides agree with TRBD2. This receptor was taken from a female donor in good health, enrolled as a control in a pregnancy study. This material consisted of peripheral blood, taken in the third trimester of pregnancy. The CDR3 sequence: CASSFRGASGVHEQFF. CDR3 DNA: TGTGCCAGCAGTTTTCGCGGGGCTAGCGGGGTCCATGAGCAGTTCTTC.